The TCR beta chain described here comes from a study of early stage breast cancer tumors. As for the study in general: Most invasive tumors, twelve of 16, were ER+/PR+/HER2-. Around 10-fold was the mean read coverage per sample. Eight ER+/PR+/HER2- tumors were invasive ductal; four were invasive lobular. Notes on the study in general: Tumor and normal breast were distinguished via blood comparison in 14 of 16 patients.

This table comes from immunoSEQ multiplex PCR, and its TCRdb copy is limited to in-frame clones, with some not included. The table lists over 20,000 clones, roughly 67% of them singletons. This clone has more than one count but fewer than ten. Its antigen is currently unknown. Germline assignment: CDR1 MNHEY and CDR2 SVGAGI. This CDR3 has 14 residues. Trimming pared 6 bases from V and 1 base from J, leaving 13 bases between. Sequences were obtained from breast tumor tissue. The chain links TRBV6-5 to TRBJ2-7, with a weak D call TRBD1 (6 bases). The clonotype originates from a person between 60 and 70 years old with breast cancer. The CDR3, as DNA: TGTGCCAGCAGAAGGACAGACCTTTCCTACGAGCAGTACTTC. It codes for CASRRTDLSYEQYF.